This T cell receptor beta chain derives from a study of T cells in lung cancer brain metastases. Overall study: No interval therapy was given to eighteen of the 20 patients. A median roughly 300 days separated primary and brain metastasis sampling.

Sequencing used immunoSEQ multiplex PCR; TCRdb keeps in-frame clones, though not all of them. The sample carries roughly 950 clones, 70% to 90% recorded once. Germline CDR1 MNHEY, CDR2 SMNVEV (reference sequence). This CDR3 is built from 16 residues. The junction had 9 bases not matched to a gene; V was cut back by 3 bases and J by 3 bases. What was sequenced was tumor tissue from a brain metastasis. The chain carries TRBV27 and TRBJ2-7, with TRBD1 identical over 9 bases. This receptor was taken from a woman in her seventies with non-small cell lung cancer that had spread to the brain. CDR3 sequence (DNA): TGTGCCAGCAGTTTCGGACAGGGGCGGATTGTCTACGAGCAGTACTTC. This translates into CASSFGQGRIVYEQYF.